The source of this T cell receptor (beta chain) is a study of neurological immune-mediated disorders (dated by TCRdb to between 2018 and 2020). Some background on the complete study: Among the approximately 34 multiple sclerosis patients, relapsing-remitting MS was present in some 31 and secondary progressive MS was present in 3. The cohort comprised around 70 subjects: 15 or so HAM/TSP patients, approximately 34 multiple sclerosis patients and approximately 20 healthy controls. Alongside PBMC samples, the set of approximately 100 TCR-beta libraries contained longitudinal samples, technical triplicates, and paired CD4+ and CD8+ T-cell subsets that had been sorted. Peripheral blood TCR-beta repertoires from HTLV-I-associated myelopathy (HAM/TSP) patients, multiple sclerosis patients and healthy controls were compared by UMI-based sequencing.

To synthesize cDNA, template-switch 5'RACE was performed with a primer carrying a 10-nucleotide random unique molecular identifier so that each TCR transcript was tagged. Every sequencing run covered 15-18 subjects and yielded more than 200 million TCR-beta sequences. The RNeasy kit was used to extract total RNA. Using the KAPA Real-time Library Amplification kit, TCR-beta VDJ regions were amplified with primers for the TCR constant region and the 5'RACE anchor. A first PCR added sample indexes and Illumina adaptors, after which a second PCR increased the library yield. After Ampure bead purification, the TCR product of roughly 650 bp was size-selected on a 2% E-gel SizeSelection system. Before pooling, library quality was checked on a Bioanalyzer, concentration was measured with Qubit, and libraries were quantified with the Kapa Library Quantification kit. Paired-end 2 x 150 bp sequencing of the libraries was performed on an Illumina HiSeq 2500. To increase sequence diversity, roughly 23-30% phiX was spiked into each library pool. Turning to the authors' computational methods: The UMI-based MiGEC pipeline processed quality-filtered reads and removed over 75% of raw TCR sequences during error correction. IMGT germline references were used for aligning VDJ genes, and each clonotype was defined as a unique CDR3 amino acid sequence together with its V-J genes. Clonal expansion, Shannon diversity, and CDR3 relatedness (CalcPairwiseDistances, ClusterSamples) were evaluated with VDJtools, and phylogenetic trees were built with CLCbio workbench. A clone was classed as expanded if it had 8 or more unique UMIs, a cutoff based on coefficient-of-variation modelling across technical triplicates. TCRdb reanalyzed the raw reads on its own, using fastp at Q25 for trimming and MiXCR for clone calling, and kept in-frame beta chains. A single entry per CDR3 protein holds the most common genes and DNA from its merged rows. The V and J calls, along with clone size, are taken from TCRdb and not from the paper's own processing. For this sample there are 25,000 to 40,000 distinct CDR3 sequences; more than 1.3% appear just once. The ten largest clones take up around 9% of the sample.

Libraries from unsorted PBMCs were made from 2 million PBMCs kept in RNAlater at -80 degrees C until RNA extraction. The multiple sclerosis patients were enrolled in a US clinical protocol that used magnetic resonance imaging to evaluate disease progression. PBMCs were separated from peripheral blood using Ficoll-Hypaque density gradient centrifugation and then cryopreserved in liquid nitrogen. Trimming removed 5 bases from V and 13 bases from J, leaving 20 bases between the germline ends. From the cysteine through the phenylalanine, the CDR3 covers 12 amino acids. The DNA shown is the 36-base CDR3, in frame from base 1. The germline V gene (reference sequence) specifies DFQATT as CDR1 and SNEGSKA as CDR2. Summary of the overall study and its limitations: Expanded clones from different subjects shared no identical CDR3 amino acid sequences, which suggests that TCR-beta repertoires were private in all groups. TCR clonal expansion was highest in HAM/TSP patients and lowest in MS patients, with MS patients falling below even healthy controls. In phylogenetic analysis, the repertoires of 18 of 34 MS patients grouped into a cluster of related CDR3 sequences, which suggests a possible signature at the repertoire level. No clinical or MRI features were associated with the MS cluster, and the authors said that larger cohorts are needed.

This clonotype was recorded many times. No antigen is known for it. No much larger clone exists at a distance of one base, and base qualities are not known. The sequence is built from TRBV20-1 and TRBJ1-2; the D region possibly corresponds to TRBD1 (5 bases align). This receptor was identified in a woman aged 25 to 39 with multiple sclerosis. Sequenced: PBMCs. The nucleotides read TGCAGTGCTTGGGACCGCGCGGTAGAACGCACCTTC. Translated, it reads CSAWDRAVERTF.